This TCR beta chain was retrieved from a study of blood T cell repertoires in COVID-19. Study-wide background: Both acute and convalescent COVID-19 samples were obtained from the United States, Italy and Spain. From T cells, B-cell-depleted T cells, or PBMCs came the material, which was cDNA or gDNA.

CDR1 and CDR2 from the germline V gene are MRHNA and SNTAGT. This CDR3 contains 14 residues. V lost 3 bases and J lost 0, with 7 bases in between. Methods used by the authors: Amplification from reference gene primers served as the basis for estimated nucleated cell counts. The table came from immunoSEQ multiplex PCR; TCRdb's copy has only in-frame clones and leaves some out. Clonal size and the V and J genes are those of that table, whereas D and trimming came from the DNA. The table lists 250,000 to 350,000 clones, approximately 87% of them singletons. The receptor comes from a woman between 45 and 65 years old who had recovered from COVID-19. The V and J genes are TRBV6-4 and TRBJ2-3; a weak D match, TRBD1 (5 bases). The sequenced material came from peripheral blood. The CDR3 loop is CASSETGSTDTQYF. The CDR3 DNA is TGTGCCAGCAGTGAAACAGGTAGCACAGATACGCAGTATTTT.